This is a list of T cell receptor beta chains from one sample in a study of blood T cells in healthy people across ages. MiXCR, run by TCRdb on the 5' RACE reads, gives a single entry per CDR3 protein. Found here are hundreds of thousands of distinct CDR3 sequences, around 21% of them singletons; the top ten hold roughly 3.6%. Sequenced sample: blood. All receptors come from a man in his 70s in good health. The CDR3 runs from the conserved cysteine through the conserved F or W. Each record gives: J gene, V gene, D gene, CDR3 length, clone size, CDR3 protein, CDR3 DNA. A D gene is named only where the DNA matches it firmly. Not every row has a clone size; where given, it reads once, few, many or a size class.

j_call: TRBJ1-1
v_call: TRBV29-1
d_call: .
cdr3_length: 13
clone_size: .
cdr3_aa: CSVGGSDDTEAFF
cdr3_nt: TGCAGCGTTGGGGGATCGGATGACACTGAAGCTTTCTTT

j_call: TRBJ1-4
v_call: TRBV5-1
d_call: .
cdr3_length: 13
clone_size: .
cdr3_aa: CASSETVWEKLFF
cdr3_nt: TGCGCCAGCAGCGAAACAGTGTGGGAAAAACTGTTTTTT

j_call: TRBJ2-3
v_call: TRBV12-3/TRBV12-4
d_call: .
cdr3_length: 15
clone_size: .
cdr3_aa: CASSSRGQNTDTQYF
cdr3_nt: TGTGCCAGCAGTTCAAGGGGTCAGAACACAGATACGCAGTATTTT

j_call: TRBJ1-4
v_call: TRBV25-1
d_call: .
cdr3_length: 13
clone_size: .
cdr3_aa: CASRQGSREKLFF
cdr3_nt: TGTGCCAGCAGGCAGGGCTCAAGGGAAAAACTGTTTTTT

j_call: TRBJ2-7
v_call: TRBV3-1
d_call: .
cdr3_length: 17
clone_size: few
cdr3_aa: CASSQRLRTAASYEQYF
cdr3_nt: TGTGCCAGCAGCCAACGTCTAAGGACGGCCGCCTCCTACGAGCAGTACTTC

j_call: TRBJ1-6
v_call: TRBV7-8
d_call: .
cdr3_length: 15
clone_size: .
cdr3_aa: CASSFFTDSGSPLHF
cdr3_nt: TGTGCCAGCAGCTTTTTTACCGATTCTGGTTCGCCCCTCCACTTT

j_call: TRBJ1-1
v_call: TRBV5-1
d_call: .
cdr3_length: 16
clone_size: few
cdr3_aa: CASSLGGWLVNTEAFF
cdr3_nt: TGCGCCAGCAGCTTGGGGGGCTGGCTTGTGAACACTGAAGCTTTCTTT

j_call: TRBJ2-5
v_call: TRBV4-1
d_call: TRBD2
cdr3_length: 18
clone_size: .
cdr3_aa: CASSWRLAGGVTEETQYF
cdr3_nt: TGCGCCAGCAGTTGGAGACTAGCGGGAGGGGTTACTGAAGAGACCCAGTACTTC

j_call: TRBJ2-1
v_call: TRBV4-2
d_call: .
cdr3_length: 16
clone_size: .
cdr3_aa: CASSPVLETVADEQFF
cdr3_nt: TGTGCCAGCAGCCCCGTCCTCGAGACGGTAGCGGATGAGCAGTTCTTC

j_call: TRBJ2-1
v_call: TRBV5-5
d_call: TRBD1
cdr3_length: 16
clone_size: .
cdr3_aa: CASSLAGQGSSGEQFF
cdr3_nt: TGTGCCAGCAGCTTGGCCGGACAGGGAAGTTCCGGTGAGCAGTTCTTC

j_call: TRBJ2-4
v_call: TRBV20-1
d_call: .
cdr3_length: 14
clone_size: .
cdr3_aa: CSAGRSSLGDIQYF
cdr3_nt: TGCAGTGCGGGGAGGTCTAGTTTGGGGGACATTCAGTACTTC

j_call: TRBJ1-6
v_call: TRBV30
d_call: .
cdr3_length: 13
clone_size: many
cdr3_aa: CAWNDAEYSPLHF
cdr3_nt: TGTGCCTGGAACGACGCAGAGTATTCACCCCTCCACTTT

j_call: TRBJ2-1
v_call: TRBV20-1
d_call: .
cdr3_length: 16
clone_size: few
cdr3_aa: CSARERSGQFGNEQFF
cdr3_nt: TGCAGTGCTAGAGAACGGAGTGGGCAATTTGGCAATGAGCAGTTCTTC

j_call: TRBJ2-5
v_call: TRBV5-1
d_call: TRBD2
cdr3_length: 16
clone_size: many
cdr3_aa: CASSLGPSGIQETQYF
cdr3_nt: TGCGCCAGCAGCTTGGGCCCTAGCGGGATCCAAGAGACCCAGTACTTC

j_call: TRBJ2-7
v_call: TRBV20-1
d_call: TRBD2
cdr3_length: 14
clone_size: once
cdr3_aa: CSARSSGRAYGQYF
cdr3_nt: TGCAGTGCTAGAAGTAGCGGGAGGGCCTACGGGCAGTACTTC

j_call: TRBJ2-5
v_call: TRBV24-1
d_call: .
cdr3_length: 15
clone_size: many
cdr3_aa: CATSDVRAYQETQYF
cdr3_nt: TGTGCCACCAGTGATGTCCGGGCGTACCAAGAGACCCAGTACTTC

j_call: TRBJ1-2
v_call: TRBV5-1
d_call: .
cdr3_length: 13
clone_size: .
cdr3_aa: CASSLQEVYGYTF
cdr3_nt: TGCGCCAGCAGCTTACAGGAGGTCTATGGCTACACCTTC

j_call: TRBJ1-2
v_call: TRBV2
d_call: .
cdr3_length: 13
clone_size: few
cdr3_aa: CASSDLGRGGYTF
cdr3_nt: TGTGCCAGCAGTGACTTGGGGCGGGGTGGCTACACCTTC

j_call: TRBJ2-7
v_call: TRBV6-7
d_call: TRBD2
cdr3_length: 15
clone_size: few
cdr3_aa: CASTLAGDLSYEQYF
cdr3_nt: TGTGCCAGCACTCTAGCGGGAGATCTCTCCTACGAGCAGTACTTC

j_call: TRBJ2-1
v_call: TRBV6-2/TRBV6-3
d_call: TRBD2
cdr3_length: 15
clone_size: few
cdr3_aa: CASSRSGGDVNEQFF
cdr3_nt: TGTGCCAGCAGTCGTAGCGGGGGGGACGTCAATGAGCAGTTCTTC

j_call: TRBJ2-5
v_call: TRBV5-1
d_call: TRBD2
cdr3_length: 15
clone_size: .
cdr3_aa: CASSLAWTREETQYF
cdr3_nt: TGCGCCAGCAGCTTGGCCTGGACTAGGGAAGAGACCCAGTACTTC

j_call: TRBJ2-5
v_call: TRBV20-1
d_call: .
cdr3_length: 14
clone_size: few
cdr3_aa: CSAPPDIYQETQYF
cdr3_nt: TGCAGTGCGCCACCCGACATTTACCAAGAGACCCAGTACTTC

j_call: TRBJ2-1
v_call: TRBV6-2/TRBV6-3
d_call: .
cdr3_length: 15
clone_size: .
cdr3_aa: CASSYVMVGYNEQFF
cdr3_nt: TGTGCCAGCAGTTACGTGATGGTCGGCTACAATGAGCAGTTCTTC

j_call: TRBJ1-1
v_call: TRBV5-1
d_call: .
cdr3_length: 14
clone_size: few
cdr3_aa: CASSSGGLGTEAFF
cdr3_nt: TGCGCCAGCAGCTCGGGGGGATTGGGCACTGAAGCTTTCTTT

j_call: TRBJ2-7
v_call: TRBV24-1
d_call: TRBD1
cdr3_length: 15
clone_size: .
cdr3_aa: CATSDGQGGNYEQYF
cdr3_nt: TGTGCCACCAGTGATGGACAGGGAGGCAACTACGAGCAGTACTTC

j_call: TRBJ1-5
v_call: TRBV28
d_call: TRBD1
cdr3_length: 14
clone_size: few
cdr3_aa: CATGGTGSNQPQHF
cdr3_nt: TGTGCCACTGGCGGGACAGGTAGCAATCAGCCCCAGCATTTT

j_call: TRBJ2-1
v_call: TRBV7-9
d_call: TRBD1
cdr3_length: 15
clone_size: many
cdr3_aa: CASSLAGTAYNEQFF
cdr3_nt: TGTGCCAGCAGCTTAGCGGGGACAGCCTACAATGAGCAGTTCTTC

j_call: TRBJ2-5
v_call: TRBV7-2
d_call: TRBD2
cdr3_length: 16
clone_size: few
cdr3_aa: CASSRTLAGRGETQYF
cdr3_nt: TGTGCCAGCAGCCGGACGTTAGCGGGACGGGGGGAGACCCAGTACTTC

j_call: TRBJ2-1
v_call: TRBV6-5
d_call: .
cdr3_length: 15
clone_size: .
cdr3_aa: CASSYSTGPYNEQFF
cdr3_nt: TGTGCCAGCAGTTACTCTACTGGCCCCTACAATGAGCAGTTCTTC

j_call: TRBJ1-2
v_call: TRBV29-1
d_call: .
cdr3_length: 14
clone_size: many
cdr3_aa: CSVGRDGFNYGYTF
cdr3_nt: TGCAGCGTCGGCCGGGACGGCTTTAACTATGGCTACACCTTC

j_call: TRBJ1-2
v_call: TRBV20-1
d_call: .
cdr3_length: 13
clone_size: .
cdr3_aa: CSAGEETEWGYTF
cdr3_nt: TGCAGTGCGGGAGAGGAGACCGAGTGGGGCTACACCTTC

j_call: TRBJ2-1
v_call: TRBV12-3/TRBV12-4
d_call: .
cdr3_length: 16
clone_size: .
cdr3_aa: CASSVHIPSSYNEQFF
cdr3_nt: TGTGCCAGCAGTGTTCACATCCCTAGCTCCTACAATGAGCAGTTCTTC

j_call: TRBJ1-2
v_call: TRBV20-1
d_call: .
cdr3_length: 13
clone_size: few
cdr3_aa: CSARAGGKLGYTF
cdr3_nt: TGCAGTGCTCGAGCGGGGGGGAAGTTAGGCTACACCTTC

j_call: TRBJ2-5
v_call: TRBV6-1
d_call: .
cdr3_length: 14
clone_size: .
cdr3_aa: CASNLGGGLETQYF
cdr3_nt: TGTGCCAGCAATCTCGGTGGGGGGTTGGAGACCCAGTACTTC

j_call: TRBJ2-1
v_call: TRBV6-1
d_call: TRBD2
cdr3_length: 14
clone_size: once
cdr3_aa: CASSREGLRNEQFF
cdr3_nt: TGTGCCAGCAGCCGGGAGGGGCTGCGCAATGAGCAGTTCTTC

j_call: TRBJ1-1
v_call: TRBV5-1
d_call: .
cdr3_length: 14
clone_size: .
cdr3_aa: CASRYDSMNTEAFF
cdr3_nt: TGCGCCAGCAGATACGACAGCATGAACACTGAAGCTTTCTTT

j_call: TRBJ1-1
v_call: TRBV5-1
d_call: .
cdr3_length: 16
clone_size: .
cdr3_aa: CASSLAGGGPLAEAFF
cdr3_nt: TGCGCCAGCAGCTTGGCGGGCGGCGGGCCTTTGGCTGAAGCTTTCTTT

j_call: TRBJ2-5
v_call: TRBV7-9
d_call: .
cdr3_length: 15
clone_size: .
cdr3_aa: CASSLWLGVPETQYF
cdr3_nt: TGTGCCAGCAGCTTATGGCTCGGGGTCCCGGAGACCCAGTACTTC

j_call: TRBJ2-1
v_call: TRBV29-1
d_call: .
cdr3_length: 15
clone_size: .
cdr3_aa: CSAKLPGGIYNEQFF
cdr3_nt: TGCAGCGCGAAACTACCCGGGGGCATCTACAATGAGCAGTTCTTC

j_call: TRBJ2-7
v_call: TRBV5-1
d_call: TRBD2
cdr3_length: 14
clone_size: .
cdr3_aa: CASSTLAESYEQYF
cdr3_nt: TGCGCCAGCAGCACCCTAGCGGAGTCCTACGAGCAGTACTTC

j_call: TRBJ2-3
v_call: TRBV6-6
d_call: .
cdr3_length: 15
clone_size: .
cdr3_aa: CASSYQPMSTDTQYF
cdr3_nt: TGTGCCAGCAGTTACCAGCCAATGAGCACAGATACGCAGTATTTT